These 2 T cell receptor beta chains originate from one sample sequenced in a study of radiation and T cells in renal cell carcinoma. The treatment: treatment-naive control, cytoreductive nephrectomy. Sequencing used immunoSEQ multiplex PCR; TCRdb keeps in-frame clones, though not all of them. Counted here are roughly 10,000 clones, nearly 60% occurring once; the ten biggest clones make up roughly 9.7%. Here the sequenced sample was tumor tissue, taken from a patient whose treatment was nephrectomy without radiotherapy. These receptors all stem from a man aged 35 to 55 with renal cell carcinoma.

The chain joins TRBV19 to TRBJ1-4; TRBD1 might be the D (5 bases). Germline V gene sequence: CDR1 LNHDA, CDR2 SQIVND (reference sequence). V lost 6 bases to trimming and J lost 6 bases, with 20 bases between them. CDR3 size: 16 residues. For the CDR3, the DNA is TGTGCCAGTAGGCCTTCTTTCGGGGGGGACGATGAAAAACTGTTTTTT. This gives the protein CASRPSFGGDDEKLFF.

The CDR3, as DNA: TGTGCCTGGAGTTCCGGGACTTATGAAAAACTGTTTTTT. Translating gives CAWSSGTYEKLFF. The chain links TRBV30 to TRBJ1-4; the D gene is possibly TRBD1 (5 bases). Germline CDR1 GTSNPN, CDR2 SVGIG (reference sequence). The CDR3 extends over 13 amino acids. V shed 2 bases and J shed 6 bases, with 10 bases lying between them. The full variable domain, in which reference TRBV30 and TRBJ1-4 provide the parts outside the CDR3, is SQTIHQWPATLVQPVGSPLSLECTVEGTSNPNLYWYRQAAGRGLQLLFYSVGIGQISSEVPQNLSASRPQDRQFILSSKKLLLSDSGFYLCAWSSGTYEKLFFGSGTQLSVL.